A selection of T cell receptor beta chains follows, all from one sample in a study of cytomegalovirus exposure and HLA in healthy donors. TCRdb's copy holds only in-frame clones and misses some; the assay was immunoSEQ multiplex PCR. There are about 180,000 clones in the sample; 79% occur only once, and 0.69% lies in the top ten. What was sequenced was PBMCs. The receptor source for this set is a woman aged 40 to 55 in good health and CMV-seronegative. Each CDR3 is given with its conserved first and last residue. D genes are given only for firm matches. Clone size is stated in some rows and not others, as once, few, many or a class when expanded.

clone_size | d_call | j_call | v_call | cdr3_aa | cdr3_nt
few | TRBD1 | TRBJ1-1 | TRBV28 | CASRPGQGGPNTEAFF | TGTGCCAGCAGGCCGGGACAGGGGGGGCCAAACACTGAAGCTTTCTTT
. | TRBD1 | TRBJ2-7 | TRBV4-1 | CASSQGLSQGVRAYEQYF | TGCGCCAGCAGCCAGGGATTGTCACAGGGGGTTAGAGCCTACGAGCAGTACTTC
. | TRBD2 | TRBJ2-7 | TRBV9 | CASSSQREGLGEQYF | TGTGCCAGCAGCTCACAGCGGGAGGGCCTGGGGGAGCAGTACTTC
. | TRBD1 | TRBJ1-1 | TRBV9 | CASSVVSGQEAFF | TGTGCCAGCAGCGTAGTTTCGGGACAGGAAGCTTTCTTT
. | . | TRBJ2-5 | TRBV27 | CASSLVGHHQETQYF | TGTGCCAGCAGTTTAGTGGGACACCACCAAGAGACCCAGTACTTC
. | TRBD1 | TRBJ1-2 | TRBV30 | CAWRPTGTALYGYTF | TGTGCCTGGAGGCCCACCGGGACAGCGTTATATGGCTACACCTTC
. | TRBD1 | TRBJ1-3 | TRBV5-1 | CASSSRQGPGNTIYF | TGCGCCAGCAGCTCCCGACAGGGCCCTGGAAACACCATATATTTT
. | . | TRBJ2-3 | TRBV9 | CASSPSYKGADTQYF | TGTGCCAGCAGCCCCAGTTATAAGGGAGCAGATACGCAGTATTTT
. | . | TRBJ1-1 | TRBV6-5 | CASIQRGDTEAFF | TGTGCCAGCATCCAACGGGGAGACACTGAAGCTTTCTTT
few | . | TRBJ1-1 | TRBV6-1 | CASSSRYSDTEAFF | TGTGCCAGCAGCTCGCGGTACTCGGACACTGAAGCTTTCTTT
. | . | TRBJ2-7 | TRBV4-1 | CASSQELNYEQYF | TGCGCCAGCAGCCAAGAGCTGAACTACGAGCAGTACTTC
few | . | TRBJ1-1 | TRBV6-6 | CASKGEGTPEAFF | TGTGCCAGCAAGGGGGAAGGCACCCCTGAAGCTTTCTTT
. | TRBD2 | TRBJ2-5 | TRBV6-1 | CASSEALRGGTQETQYF | TGTGCCAGCAGTGAAGCGCTTCGGGGGGGGACCCAAGAGACCCAGTACTTC
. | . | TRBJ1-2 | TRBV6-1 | CASSATGTNYGYTF | TGTGCCAGCAGTGCAACCGGGACAAATTATGGCTACACCTTC
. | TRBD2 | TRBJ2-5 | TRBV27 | CASSSGLAGWETQYF | TGTGCCAGCAGTTCTGGACTAGCGGGGTGGGAGACCCAGTACTTC
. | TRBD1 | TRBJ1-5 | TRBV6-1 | CASSSNTGGDQPQHF | TGTGCCAGCAGTTCTAACACAGGGGGCGATCAGCCCCAGCATTTT
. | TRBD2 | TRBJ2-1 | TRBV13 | CASSYRTSGSNEQFF | TGTGCCAGCAGCTACCGGACTAGCGGGTCCAATGAGCAGTTCTTC
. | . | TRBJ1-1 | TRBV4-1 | CASSSDRGENTEAFF | TGTGCCAGCAGCTCTGATCGGGGAGAGAACACTGAAGCTTTCTTT
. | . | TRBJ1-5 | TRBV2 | CASSGNWGGVGNQPPHF | TGTGCCAGCAGTGGCAACTGGGGGGGCGTGGGCAATCAGCCCCCGCATTTT
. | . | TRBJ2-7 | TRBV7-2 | CASSPMDGLYEQYF | TGTGCCAGCAGCCCCATGGACGGACTCTACGAGCAGTACTTC
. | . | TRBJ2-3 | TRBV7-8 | CAPEELVVSNTQYF | TGTGCCCCCGAGGAACTAGTGGTCTCAAATACGCAGTATTTT
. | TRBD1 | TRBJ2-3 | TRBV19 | CASSNQGQVDTQYF | TGTGCCAGTAGTAATCAAGGACAGGTAGATACGCAGTATTTT
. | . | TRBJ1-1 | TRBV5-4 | CASSLVRGGTEAFF | TGTGCCAGCAGCTTGGTCAGGGGCGGAACTGAAGCTTTCTTT
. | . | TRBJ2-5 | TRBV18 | CASSRIGSGQETQYF | TGTGCCAGCTCACGGATAGGGAGCGGGCAAGAGACCCAGTACTTC
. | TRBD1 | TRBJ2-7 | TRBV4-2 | CASSQRDRDSYFEQYF | TGTGCCAGCAGCCAAAGGGACAGGGATTCCTATTTCGAGCAGTACTTC
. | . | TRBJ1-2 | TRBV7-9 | CASSQIGNGYTF | TGTGCCAGCAGCCAAATCGGGAATGGCTACACCTTC
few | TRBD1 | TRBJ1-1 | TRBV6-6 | CASSYSRQGGEAFF | TGTGCCAGCAGTTACTCGAGACAGGGGGGGGAAGCTTTCTTT
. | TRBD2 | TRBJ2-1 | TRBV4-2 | CASSQPPGLAGDEQFF | TGTGCCAGCAGCCAACCTCCCGGACTAGCGGGCGATGAGCAGTTCTTC
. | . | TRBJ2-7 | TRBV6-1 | CASSVRPSSSYEQYF | TGTGCCAGCAGTGTCAGGCCCTCAAGCTCCTACGAGCAGTACTTC
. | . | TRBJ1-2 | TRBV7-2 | CASSLVDRRIGYTF | TGTGCCAGCAGCTTAGTAGACAGGAGGATTGGCTACACCTTC
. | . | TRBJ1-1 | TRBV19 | CASSSRAEAFF | TGTGCCAGTAGTTCCCGGGCTGAAGCTTTCTTT
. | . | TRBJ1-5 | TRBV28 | CASSAFRGRNQPQHF | TGTGCCAGCAGCGCCTTTCGTGGCCGAAATCAGCCCCAGCATTTT